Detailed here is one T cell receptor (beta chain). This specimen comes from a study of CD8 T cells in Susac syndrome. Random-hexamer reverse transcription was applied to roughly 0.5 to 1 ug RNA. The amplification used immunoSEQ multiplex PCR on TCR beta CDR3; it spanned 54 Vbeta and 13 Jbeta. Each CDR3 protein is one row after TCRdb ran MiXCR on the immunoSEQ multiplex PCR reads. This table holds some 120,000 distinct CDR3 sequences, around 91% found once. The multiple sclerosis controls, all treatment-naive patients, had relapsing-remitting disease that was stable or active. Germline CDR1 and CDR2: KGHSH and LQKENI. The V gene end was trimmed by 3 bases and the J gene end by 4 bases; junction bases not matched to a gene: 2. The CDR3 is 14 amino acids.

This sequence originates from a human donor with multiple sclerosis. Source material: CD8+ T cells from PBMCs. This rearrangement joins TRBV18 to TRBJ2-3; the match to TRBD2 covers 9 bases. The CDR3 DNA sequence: TGTGCCAGCTCACCTAGCGGGAGTGCAGATACGCAGTATTTT. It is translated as CASSPSGSADTQYF.